This T cell receptor beta chain derives from a study of response to subunit inactivated influenza vaccine. Findings and caveats of the study: Each seasonal influenza vaccination, the authors suggested, recruits few new T cells.

As regards this clonotype: Antigen specificity is unknown.

TCRdb recomputed calls from the RT-PCR reads with MiXCR, one row per CDR3 protein. The repertoire holds 500,000 to 600,000 distinct CDR3 sequences, approximately 11% seen once, with around 10% in the top ten. The same data also went into a second study, on T cells expressing NK-cell markers. That source adds: 5'RACE template switching with UMIs produced the TCR beta cDNA. These clonotypes, the leaders elsewhere, also led the CD3+CD56-NKG2C+ fraction in several donors. Expanded NKG2C+ T cell clones had unclear HCMV specificity.

Source: PBMCs from blood, taken on the day of vaccination. This clonotype originated in a man in his fifties or sixties who received an inactivated influenza vaccine.

CDR3 in amino acids: CASSSGSSGQYF. The CDR3 bases are TGCGCCAGCAGCTCCGGGTCTTCCGGGCAGTACTTC. The rearrangement links TRBV5-1 to TRBJ2-7; the D is unclear. This CDR3 has 12 residues. The germline CDR1 and CDR2 sequences are SGHRS and YFSETQ. V was pared by 3 bases and J by 9 bases, with 13 bases between.